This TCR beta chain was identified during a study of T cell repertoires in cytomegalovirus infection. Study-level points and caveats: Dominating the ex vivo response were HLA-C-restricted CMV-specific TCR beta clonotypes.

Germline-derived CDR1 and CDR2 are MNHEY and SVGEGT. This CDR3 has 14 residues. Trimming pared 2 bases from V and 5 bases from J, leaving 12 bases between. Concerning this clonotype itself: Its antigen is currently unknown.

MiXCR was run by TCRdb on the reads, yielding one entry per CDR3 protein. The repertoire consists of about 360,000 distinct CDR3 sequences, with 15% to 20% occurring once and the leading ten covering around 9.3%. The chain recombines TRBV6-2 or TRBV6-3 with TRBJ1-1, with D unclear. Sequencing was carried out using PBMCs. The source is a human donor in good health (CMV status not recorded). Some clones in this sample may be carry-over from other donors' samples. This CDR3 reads CASSYPGPRTEAFF. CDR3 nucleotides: TGTGCCAGCAGTTACCCTGGGCCCAGAACTGAAGCTTTCTTT.